These 17 T cell receptor beta chains came from one sample sequenced in a study of T cell repertoires in cytomegalovirus infection. TCRdb analysed the reads with MiXCR anew, one entry per CDR3 protein. Of around 100,000 distinct CDR3 sequences listed, under 50% are singletons. Their recognized antigens are unknown. The source was CD8+ T cells from cultured PBMCs, collected from culture after CMV antigen stimulation. The receptors come from a human donor in good health (CMV status not recorded). Some clones in this sample may be carry-over from other donors' samples.

This clonotype was detected ten times or more. J is TRBJ1-5 and V is TRBV19, with unresolved D. Trimming removed 4 bases from V and 0 bases from J, with 16 bases in between. CDR1 and CDR2 (germline): LNHDA, SQIVND (reference sequence). The CDR3 contains 17 residues. The CDR3: CASSNKNVGFSNQPQHF. As DNA, the CDR3 is TGTGCCAGTAGTAACAAGAATGTGGGTTTTAGCAATCAGCCCCAGCATTTT.

The CDR3 DNA is TGTGCCAGCAGCGTAGCAGGGGACGGCTACAATGAGCAGTTCTTC. The encoded protein is CASSVAGDGYNEQFF. The V gene is TRBV9, the J gene TRBJ2-1, with a possible D match to TRBD1 (6 bases). CDR1 is SGDLS and CDR2 is YYNGEE in the germline V gene. This CDR3 contains 15 residues. The germline V and J ends were trimmed by 0 bases and 3 bases, with 10 bases remaining between them.

Only one count was recorded for this clonotype. The gene calls are TRBV28 and TRBJ1-4; maybe TRBD1 (5 bases). The V gene lost 6 bases and the J gene lost 6 bases, with 17 bases spanning the gap. This CDR3 is built from 15 residues. Germline assignment: CDR1 MDHEN and CDR2 SYDVKM. CDR3: CASSIPGPLDEKLFF. The CDR3 DNA follows: TGTGCCAGCAGCATACCGGGACCGTTGGATGAAAAACTGTTTTTT.

The table lists this clonotype with many counts. The chain uses TRBV5-4 and TRBJ2-2, with D possibly matching TRBD2 (7 bases). From germline, CDR1 is SGHNT and CDR2 YYREEE (reference sequence). The V gene lost 4 bases and the J gene lost 0 bases, with 22 bases spanning the gap. This CDR3 is built from 19 residues. CDR3 residues: CASSGIGGGAGTNTGELFF. In DNA, the CDR3 is TGTGCCAGCAGCGGGATAGGGGGGGGGGCAGGCACGAACACCGGGGAGCTGTTTTTT.

There are a few counts of this clonotype. This chain joins TRBV7-2 and TRBJ2-1; 7 nucleotides agree with TRBD2. The CDR3 totals 16 residues. V lost 1 base, J lost 2 bases, and 5 bases stayed unmatched. Germline V gene lookup returns CDR1 SGHTA and CDR2 FQGNSA. The CDR3 region is CASSLVKRGPYNEQFF. CDR3 nucleotide sequence: TGTGCCAGCAGCTTAGTGAAGCGGGGCCCCTACAATGAGCAGTTCTTC. The full variable domain, rest sourced from reference TRBV7-2 and TRBJ2-1, is GAGVSQSPSNKVTEKGKDVELRCDPISGHTALYWYRQSLGQGLEFLIYFQGNSAPDKSGLPSDRFSAERTGGSVSTLTIQRTQQEDSAVYLCASSLVKRGPYNEQFFGPGTRLTVL.

This clonotype was recorded a few times. The gene calls are TRBV28 and TRBJ1-4; maybe TRBD1 (6 bases). CDR3 length equals 14 residues. Per germline, CDR1 MDHEN and CDR2 SYDVKM. Trimming shortened V by 5 bases and J by 7 bases, and 14 bases separated the two germline ends. Here the CDR3 reads CASSPTGRSEKLFF. The CDR3 nucleotides read TGTGCCAGCAGTCCCACAGGGAGGAGTGAAAAACTGTTTTTT.

The chain is built from TRBV14 and TRBJ1-4, with D hard to call. The CDR3 totals 15 residues. Germline V CDR1 and CDR2: SGHDN, FVKESK. V lost 0 bases and J lost 1, with 6 bases in between. The CDR3: CASSQDKGTNEKLFF. The CDR3 DNA follows: TGTGCCAGCAGCCAAGACAAGGGAACTAATGAAAAACTGTTTTTT.

This chain links TRBV24-1 with TRBJ2-3, with a weak D call TRBD1 (6 bases). V was shortened by 4 bases and J by 5 bases, with 12 bases between the two germline ends. The CDR3 runs to 14 residues. Germline CDR1 and CDR2: KGHDR and SFDVKD. The CDR3 DNA reads TGTGCCACCAGTGAAATGGACAGTAGAGATACGCAGTATTTT. Translated, it gives CATSEMDSRDTQYF.

This clonotype has only a few counts. The V and J genes are TRBV4-1 and TRBJ2-7, with no clear D. The CDR3 contains 13 residues. CDR1 MGHRA and CDR2 YSYEKL come from the germline V gene. Trimming left V 2 bases short and J 7 bases short, with 12 bases between. This CDR3 is CASSQSPVGEQYF. The DNA for the CDR3 is TGCGCCAGCAGCCAAAGCCCGGTGGGGGAGCAGTACTTC.

This clonotype showed up just a few times. CDR3 nucleotide sequence: TGTGCCAGCAGTGAAGAAGGGACACCGTCAGGCTATGGCTACACCTTC. This encodes CASSEEGTPSGYGYTF. This rearrangement joins TRBV2 to TRBJ1-2; a weak D match, TRBD1 (6 bases). The V end lost 1 base, the J end lost 4 bases, and 16 bases lay between the germline ends. The CDR3 loop spans 16 amino acids. Germline V lookup: CDR1 SNHLY, CDR2 FYNNEI.

The V and J genes are TRBV20-1 and TRBJ1-4; D may be TRBD1 (6 bases). CDR1 is DFQATT and CDR2 is SNEGSKA in the germline V gene (reference sequence). CDR3 length: 14 residues. The V end was cut by 4 bases, the J end by 4 bases, with 13 bases between. The CDR3 DNA sequence: TGCAGTGCTAAAGACAGGAGACATAATGAAAAACTGTTTTTT. It translates to CSAKDRRHNEKLFF.

This clonotype was observed a handful of times. The chain is built from TRBV7-9 and TRBJ2-2, with D perhaps given as TRBD1 or TRBD2 (5 bases each). In germline, CDR1 is SEHNR, CDR2 FQNEAQ (reference sequence). The V and J ends lost 5 bases and 4 bases respectively, with 14 bases between them. The CDR3 contains 15 residues. CDR3 DNA: TGTGCCAGCAGCGCGCAGGGAGTTGGCACCGGGGAGCTGTTTTTT. The encoded protein is CASSAQGVGTGELFF.

This clonotype was seen many times. This chain joins TRBV20-1 and TRBJ1-4, with 7 bases fitting TRBD1. CDR3 length: 13 amino acids. The V gene's germline CDR1 is DFQATT and CDR2 SNEGSKA (reference sequence). DNA for the CDR3: TGCAGCGACCTCGAGACAGGGATAGAAAAACTGTTTTTT. Translated: CSDLETGIEKLFF.

This rearrangement joins TRBV20-1 to TRBJ1-1; no definite D call. V lost 5 bases and J lost 3, with 7 bases in between. Germline loops: CDR1 DFQATT, CDR2 SNEGSKA (reference sequence). CDR3 length equals 11 residues. CDR3 bases: TGCAGTGCTCTGATGTACACTGAAGCTTTCTTT. Translation gives CSALMYTEAFF.

This clonotype has at least ten counts. The rearrangement joins TRBV20-1 to TRBJ1-5; TRBD1 matches 9 bases. This CDR3 spans 15 amino acids. Germline values: CDR1 DFQATT, CDR2 SNEGSKA (reference sequence). After removal of 2 bases from V and 3 bases from J, the junction contained 5 bases not matched to a gene. The CDR3 region has the DNA TGCAGTGCTAGACTCGGGACAGGGCTCAATCAGCCCCAGCATTTT. The encoded protein is CSARLGTGLNQPQHF.

This chain joins TRBV12-3 or TRBV12-4 and TRBJ2-7; 14 nucleotides agree with TRBD2. The CDR3 is made up of 16 amino acids. With V trimmed by 5 bases and J by 2 bases, 5 bases remained unmatched. The CDR3 spells CASSPGLAGETYEQYF. The CDR3 DNA follows: TGTGCCAGCAGTCCGGGACTAGCGGGGGAGACCTACGAGCAGTACTTC.

This clonotype was observed a handful of times. This chain uses TRBV12-3 or TRBV12-4 with TRBJ1-3; D may be TRBD1 (6 bases). V lost 5 bases to trimming and J lost 4 bases, with 9 bases between them. The CDR3 is 13 amino acids. The CDR3 bases are TGTGCCAGCAGTCGGGGGGCCGGAAACACCATATATTTT. Residues: CASSRGAGNTIYF.